The sequence of this T cell receptor (beta chain) was determined in a study of T-cell reconstitution after alpha-beta-depleted transplantation in children. The sample holds a few counts of this clonotype. During its preparation, the TCRbeta library received unique molecular identifiers. TCRdb re-called the PCR reads through MiXCR, storing one row per CDR3 protein. In the table there are about 610,000 distinct CDR3 sequences, roughly a tenth of which are singletons. The germline V gene encodes CDR1 MDHEN and CDR2 SYDVKM. The CDR3 spans 14 residues. J lost 7 bases, V lost 7 bases, and 13 bases had no gene match.

V and J are TRBV28 and TRBJ2-7; 7 nucleotides line up with TRBD1. The clonotype comes from a human donor who donated a stem cell graft to a child with acute myeloid leukemia. This material consisted of PBMCs from the stem cell graft donor, taken from the stem cell graft. CDR3 nucleotides: TGTGCCAGCACCTTCGACAGGGTCCTACGTGAGCAGTACTTC. It is translated as CASTFDRVLREQYF.